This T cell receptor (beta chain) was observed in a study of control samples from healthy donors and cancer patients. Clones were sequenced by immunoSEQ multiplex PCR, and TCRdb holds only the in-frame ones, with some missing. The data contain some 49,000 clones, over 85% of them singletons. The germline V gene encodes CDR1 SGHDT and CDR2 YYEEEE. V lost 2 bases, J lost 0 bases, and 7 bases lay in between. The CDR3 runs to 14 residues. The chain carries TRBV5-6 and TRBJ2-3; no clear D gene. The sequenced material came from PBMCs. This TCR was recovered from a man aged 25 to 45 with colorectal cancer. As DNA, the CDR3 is TGTGCCAGCAGCTTCGTCTCTAGCACAGATACGCAGTATTTT. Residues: CASSFVSSTDTQYF.